These 20 T cell receptor beta chains originate from one sample sequenced in a study of T-cell memory formation after mild COVID-19. Using its own MiXCR run on the 5' RACE reads, TCRdb lists one record per CDR3 protein. Here the sample spans 550,000 to 600,000 distinct CDR3 sequences, 20% to 25% being singletons. Sequencing was performed on PBMCs or a T cell subset sorted from them (not recorded which). These TCRs come from an adult woman who had mild COVID-19 (a few samples of this study predate the infection). Cell type and time point are not known.

This clonotype was counted only a few times. The genes are TRBV5-5 and TRBJ2-2; no firm D call. The ends were cut back, 4 bases at V and 4 bases at J, with 17 bases in the middle. This CDR3 spans 16 amino acids. CDR1 SGHKS and CDR2 YYEKEE come from the germline V gene (reference sequence). The CDR3 nucleotides are TGTGCCAGCAGCACAATCTTTCATACGGGCACCGGGGAGCTGTTTTTT. Its translation is CASSTIFHTGTGELFF.

CDR3 nucleotide sequence: TGTGCCAGCAGCTCCCTTTTGATCGACAGGGTCCATGGCTACACCTTC. It specifies CASSSLLIDRVHGYTF. The chain uses TRBV7-8 and TRBJ1-2; TRBD1 aligns across 7 bases. The CDR3 runs 16 residues. CDR1 and CDR2 (germline): SGHVS, FQNEAQ. J was trimmed by 6 bases and V by 4 bases; bases with no gene match: 14.

The chain combines TRBV12-3 or TRBV12-4 with TRBJ2-7; D ambiguous. V lost 6 bases to trimming and J lost 3 bases, with 12 bases between them. The CDR3 runs to 13 residues. For the CDR3, the DNA is TGTGCCAGCAGAGCGTCCTGGAGCTACGAGCAGTACTTC. Its translation is CASRASWSYEQYF.

This clonotype appeared a few times. This chain uses TRBV10-3 with TRBJ2-1; TRBD2 matches 8 bases. After removal of 6 bases from V and 8 bases from J, the junction contained 12 bases not matched to a gene. The germline V gene encodes CDR1 ENHRY and CDR2 SYGVKD. The CDR3 has 15 amino acids. CDR3 amino acids: CAISPGTSHFDEQFF. CDR3 nucleotide sequence: TGTGCCATCAGCCCCGGGACTAGTCATTTCGATGAGCAGTTCTTC.

J is TRBJ2-2 and V is TRBV5-4, with D possibly matching TRBD1 (6 bases). Trimming left V 1 base short and J 6 bases short, with 10 bases between. The germline V gene encodes CDR1 SGHNT and CDR2 YYREEE (reference sequence). The CDR3 is 14 residues long. The CDR3 spells CASSLTGLAGELFF. The CDR3 region has the DNA TGTGCCAGCAGCTTGACAGGGCTGGCCGGGGAGCTGTTTTTT.

This chain connects TRBV12-3 or TRBV12-4 to TRBJ1-1; D uncertain. The V end lost 5 bases, the J end lost 4 bases, and 11 bases lay between the germline ends. The CDR3 is 13 residues long. CDR3 sequence: CASSQTSGTEAFF. CDR3 nucleotide sequence: TGTGCCAGCAGTCAAACAAGCGGCACTGAAGCTTTCTTT.

The chain employs TRBV7-2 and TRBJ2-4, with 7 bases aligning to TRBD1. This CDR3 has 18 amino acids. Germline V gene lookup returns CDR1 SGHTA and CDR2 FQGNSA. V gave up 4 bases and J gave up 0 bases; unmatched junction bases: 12. The CDR3 loop reads CASSSEVPGQPAKNIQYF. DNA for the CDR3: TGTGCCAGCAGCTCAGAGGTTCCGGGACAGCCAGCCAAAAACATTCAGTACTTC. Drawing the rest from reference TRBV7-2 and TRBJ2-4, the complete variable domain is GAGVSQSPSNKVTEKGKDVELRCDPISGHTALYWYRQSLGQGLEFLIYFQGNSAPDKSGLPSDRFSAERTGGSVSTLTIQRTQQEDSAVYLCASSSEVPGQPAKNIQYFGAGTRLSVL.

The J gene is TRBJ1-1, the V gene TRBV6-1, with 9 bases identical to TRBD1. The CDR3 is 13 residues long. Losses at the gene ends were 6 bases for V and 7 bases for J; bases not matched to a gene: 6. From germline, CDR1 is MNHNS and CDR2 SASEGT. The CDR3 region is CASRGTGQGEAFF. The DNA of the CDR3 is TGTGCCAGCAGGGGGACAGGGCAGGGTGAAGCTTTCTTT.

The genes are TRBV18 and TRBJ2-2; TRBD1 matches at 7 bases. The CDR3 loop spans 15 amino acids. CDR1 KGHSH and CDR2 LQKENI come from the germline V gene. Trimming cost V 6 bases and J 4 bases; bases outside gene matches: 8. Written as DNA, the CDR3 is TGTGCCAGCTCTAAGTCGACAGGGACCACCGGGGAGCTGTTTTTT. Its translation is CASSKSTGTTGELFF.

This clonotype was found a few times. The chain couples TRBV4-3 to TRBJ1-5; D might be TRBD1 (5 bases). The CDR3 runs 14 residues. Germline V gene data show CDR1 as LGHNA and CDR2 as YSLEER. V was shortened by 0 bases and J by 5 bases, with 8 bases between the two germline ends. CDR3 sequence reads: CASSQDRGYQPQHF. CDR3 bases: TGCGCCAGCAGCCAAGATCGGGGGTATCAGCCCCAGCATTTT.

V and J are TRBV20-1 and TRBJ2-5; D not certain. CDR1 is DFQATT and CDR2 is SNEGSKA in the germline V gene (reference sequence). The CDR3 has 10 residues. The CDR3 coding sequence is TGCGGGTGGGGACAAGAGACCCAGTACTTC. It yields the protein CGWGQETQYF.

The chain links TRBV11-2 to TRBJ2-1, with D tentatively TRBD1 (5 bases). Germline lookup yields CDR1 SGHAT and CDR2 FQNNGV. The germline V and J ends were trimmed by 1 base and 9 bases, with 13 bases remaining between them. This CDR3 region has 14 residues. CDR3 loop: CASSLVQGFGEQFF. The CDR3 region has the DNA TGTGCCAGCAGCTTAGTGCAGGGATTCGGTGAGCAGTTCTTC.

The V and J genes are TRBV20-1 and TRBJ1-2, with D tentatively TRBD1 (6 bases). V lost 0 bases to trimming and J lost 6 bases, with 11 bases between them. The CDR3 is 13 residues long. Germline V lookup: CDR1 DFQATT, CDR2 SNEGSKA (reference sequence). In DNA form, the CDR3 reads TGCAGTGCTAGAGAATCTACAGGGAATGGCTACACCTTC. It codes for CSARESTGNGYTF.

The chain carries TRBV4-3 and TRBJ2-4; D is possibly TRBD2 (6 bases). The CDR3 extends over 17 amino acids. CDR1 and CDR2 from the germline V gene are LGHNA and YSLEER. V lost 1 base and J 8 bases, leaving 21 bases between the germline ends. The CDR3 here is CASSQGGPWTTGDIQYF. CDR3 bases: TGCGCCAGCAGCCAAGGAGGGCCATGGACCACGGGGGACATTCAGTACTTC.

This clonotype was seen a few times. This chain links TRBV12-3 or TRBV12-4 with TRBJ2-1; D perhaps matches TRBD1 (6 bases). V lost 3 bases to trimming and J lost 9 bases, with 12 bases between them. The CDR3 is 13 residues long. CDR3 sequence (DNA): TGTGCCAGCAGTTTGGTGGAACAGGGTGAGCAGTTCTTC. Translation: CASSLVEQGEQFF.

The chain uses TRBV7-3 and TRBJ1-2; D not resolved. Germline V gene lookup returns CDR1 SGHTA and CDR2 FQGTGA. The CDR3 has 13 residues. V was clipped by 3 bases and J by 4 bases, with 9 bases between them. The CDR3 region is CASSLDPFYGYTF. CDR3 sequence (DNA): TGTGCCAGCAGCTTGGACCCGTTCTATGGCTACACCTTC. The full variable domain, its missing parts supplied by reference TRBV7-3 and TRBJ1-2, is GAGVSQTPSNKVTEKGKYVELRCDPISGHTALYWYRQSLGQGPEFLIYFQGTGAADDSGLPNDRFFAVRPEGSVSTLKIQRTERGDSAVYLCASSLDPFYGYTFGSGTRLTVV.

Many counts were recorded for this clonotype. V gene TRBV3-1 combines with J gene TRBJ2-4, with 8 positions matching TRBD1. Germline-derived CDR1 and CDR2 are LGHDT and YNNKEL (reference sequence). This CDR3 region has 13 residues. The junction had 6 bases not matched to a gene; V was cut back by 5 bases and J by 9 bases. The CDR3 is CASSWTGSVIQYF. The CDR3 nucleotides read TGTGCCAGCAGCTGGACAGGGTCGGTCATTCAGTACTTC.

This rearrangement joins TRBV9 to TRBJ2-1, with 9 bases that match TRBD1. Losses at the gene ends were 3 bases for V and 7 bases for J; bases not matched to a gene: 14. The CDR3 extends over 17 amino acids. Germline CDR1 reads SGDLS; CDR2 reads YYNGEE. In DNA form, the CDR3 reads TGTGCCAGCAGCGACCGGCTGCATACCGGGACAGGGAATGAGCAGTTCTTC. This sequence encodes CASSDRLHTGTGNEQFF.

The chain uses TRBV29-1 and TRBJ2-5; D may be TRBD1 or TRBD2 (6 bases each). The V end lost 6 bases, the J end lost 7 bases, and 12 bases lay between the germline ends. The CDR3 has 11 amino acids. Germline CDR1 is SQVTM and CDR2 is ANQGSEA. Here the CDR3 DNA reads TGCAGCGTCCTAGGGGGGTGGACCCAGTACTTC. Translating it yields CSVLGGWTQYF.

The chain is built from TRBV7-8 and TRBJ1-3, with D possibly matching TRBD1 (5 bases). The CDR3 covers 12 residues. The germline CDR1 and CDR2 sequences are SGHVS and FQNEAQ. Trimming cost V 1 base and J 14 bases, with 12 bases left between them. This CDR3 reads CASSLGDPRVYF. The CDR3 region has the DNA TGTGCCAGCAGCTTAGGGGACCCCCGTGTATATTTT.